One and the same sample provided the 18 T cell receptor beta chains below, sequenced in a study of T cell responses to AZD1222 COVID-19 vaccine (dated by TCRdb to about 2021). Sample time point, as interpreted from the label and publication: baseline before first vaccination. The label giving this sample's treatment or condition can be read as: meningococcal conjugate vaccine given as trial control. The library was built by means of the immunoSEQ multiplex PCR assay. TCRdb obtained this table from immuneACCESS and retained in-frame rearrangements with V and J assigned. These tables miss some clones; where compared with another copy, unresolved V genes account for less than half of the shortfall, and the remainder is unexplained. A total of some 150,000 clones appear in this sample, roughly four fifths of them only once. The ten biggest clones cover around 4.1% of the sample. Specimen: peripheral blood, collected on day 0 of MenACWY control vaccination. These receptors were taken from an adult in good health.

J is TRBJ2-3 and V is TRBV29-1; D possibly corresponds to TRBD2 (5 bases). The V gene's germline CDR1 is SQVTM and CDR2 ANQGSEA. CDR3 size: 13 residues. Between the trimmed V and J ends, which lost 6 bases and 0 bases, there was a span of 10 bases. The CDR3 loop is CSVGEFSTDTQYF. In nucleotides, the CDR3 is TGCAGCGTCGGGGAATTTAGCACAGATACGCAGTATTTT.

V is TRBV5-5 and J is TRBJ1-1, with 10 bases aligning to TRBD1. Germline-derived CDR1 and CDR2 are SGHKS and YYEKEE (reference sequence). The CDR3 length is 14 residues. The junction had 6 bases not matched to a gene; V was cut back by 5 bases and J by 5 bases. Written as DNA, the CDR3 is TGTGCCAGCAGACTCGACAGGGGGCGAACTGAAGCTTTCTTT. It is translated as CASRLDRGRTEAFF.

This rearrangement joins TRBV3-1 (or the pseudogene TRBV3-2) to TRBJ1-5, with TRBD1 identical over 8 bases. The CDR3 loop spans 14 amino acids. CDR1 LGHDT and CDR2 YNNKEL come from the germline V gene (reference sequence). The J segment lost 7 bases and the V segment lost 4 bases, leaving 6 bases of the junction unmatched. The CDR3 region is CASSRGQGRQPQHF. The CDR3 DNA reads TGTGCCAGCAGCCGAGGACAGGGACGACAGCCCCAGCATTTT.

V is TRBV5-5 and J is TRBJ1-1; D gene ambiguous. The CDR3 has 11 amino acids. Germline loops: CDR1 SGHKS, CDR2 YYEKEE (reference sequence). Trimming stripped 2 bases from V and 2 bases from J, with 1 base between. Here the CDR3 DNA reads TGTGCCAGCAGCTTAAACACTGAAGCTTTCTTT. This translates into CASSLNTEAFF.

V is TRBV11-3 and J is TRBJ2-1, with 14 bases aligning to TRBD2. The J segment lost 10 bases and the V segment lost 5 bases, leaving 13 bases of the junction unmatched. Germline V gene lookup returns CDR1 SGHNT and CDR2 YENEEA. This CDR3 has 17 amino acids. The CDR3 is CASSPRVGTSGGREQFF. The CDR3 DNA reads as TGTGCCAGCAGCCCCCGGGTGGGGACTAGCGGGGGTAGGGAGCAGTTCTTC.

The chain has TRBV28 and TRBJ2-3; no reliable D call. Trimming pared 2 bases from V and 5 bases from J, leaving 8 bases between. Germline lookup yields CDR1 MDHEN and CDR2 SYDVKM. The CDR3 contains 13 residues. The CDR3: CASSLRGIDTQYF. CDR3 DNA: TGTGCCAGCAGTTTACGCGGCATAGATACGCAGTATTTT. Based on the CDR3 plus reference TRBV28 and TRBJ2-3, the full variable domain is DVKVTQSSRYLVKRTGEKVFLECVQDMDHENMFWYRQDPGLGLRLIYFSYDVKMKEKGDIPEGYSVSREKKERFSLILESASTNQTSMYLCASSLRGIDTQYFGPGTRLTVL.

The chain couples TRBV6-6 to TRBJ2-5, with D perhaps TRBD2 (5 bases). The V gene lost 5 bases and the J gene lost 7 bases, with 14 bases spanning the gap. Germline lookup yields CDR1 MNHNY and CDR2 SVGAGI (reference sequence). There are 13 residues in the CDR3. The CDR3 here is CASSAGPSMTQYF. For the CDR3, the DNA is TGTGCCAGCAGTGCGGGCCCGTCTATGACCCAGTACTTC.

The gene calls are TRBV19 and TRBJ2-7; the match to TRBD1 covers 9 bases. Germline loops: CDR1 LNHDA, CDR2 SQIVND (reference sequence). V lost 2 bases to trimming and J lost 2 bases; unmatched junction nucleotides: 4. The CDR3 is made up of 15 amino acids. CDR3 region: CASSIYGQGTYEQYF. The CDR3 nucleotides are TGTGCCAGTAGTATATATGGACAGGGGACCTACGAGCAGTACTTC.

V is TRBV24-1 and J is TRBJ2-5; maybe TRBD1 (6 bases). Germline lookup yields CDR1 KGHDR and CDR2 SFDVKD. There are 15 residues in the CDR3. Trimming pared 3 bases from V and 5 bases from J, leaving 15 bases between. CDR3 sequence reads: CATSDRRDNGETQYF. In DNA form, the CDR3 reads TGTGCCACCAGTGATCGACGGGACAACGGCGAGACCCAGTACTTC.

This clone appeared a single time. The J gene is TRBJ2-4, the V gene TRBV5-1; either TRBD1 or TRBD2 may fit D (6 bases each). The length of the CDR3 is 14 residues. Trimming left V 4 bases short and J 3 bases short, with 11 bases between. The germline CDR1 and CDR2 sequences are SGHRS and YFSETQ. The CDR3 region is CASSAEGGKNIQYF. DNA of the CDR3: TGCGCCAGCAGCGCCGAGGGGGGCAAAAACATTCAGTACTTC.

The V and J genes are TRBV21-1 and TRBJ2-6; the D segment call TRBD1 is taken from the table without a DNA check. TRBV21-1 is reported as a pseudogene. The CDR3 consists of 20 residues. CDR3 residues: CASSKDRTGGPTSGANVLTF. In DNA form, the CDR3 reads TGTGCCAGCAGCAAAGACCGGACAGGGGGGCCAACCTCTGGGGCCAACGTCCTGACTTTC.

This chain uses TRBV7-6 with TRBJ1-1; D is unresolved. V was pared by 1 base and J by 4 bases, with 13 bases between. The V gene's germline CDR1 is SGHVS and CDR2 FNYEAQ. The CDR3 is 15 amino acids. The CDR3 coding sequence is TGTGCCAGCAGCTTAGTTGGGGTAGGAAGCACTGAAGCTTTCTTT. This translates into CASSLVGVGSTEAFF.

The chain links TRBV6-7 to TRBJ2-6; 9 positions agree with TRBD1. TRBV6-7 is an open reading frame, and its role is uncertain. The CDR3 is made up of 18 amino acids. J lost 2 bases, V lost 0 bases, and 5 bases had no gene match. CDR3 sequence: CASSYSGQGTAGANVLTF. The CDR3 region has the DNA TGTGCCAGCAGTTACTCTGGACAGGGGACTGCTGGGGCCAACGTCCTGACTTTC.

The chain uses TRBV18 and TRBJ1-1, with a tentative D call TRBD1 (6 bases). The germline V gene encodes CDR1 KGHSH and CDR2 LQKENI. Trimming cost V 4 bases and J 1 base, with 13 bases left between them. This CDR3 is 15 amino acids long. In nucleotides, the CDR3 is TGTGCCAGCTCACAGCGAGGACAGCCGAACACTGAAGCTTTCTTT. This translates into CASSQRGQPNTEAFF.

The chain uses TRBV7-8 and TRBJ1-2; 8 nucleotides align to TRBD1. This CDR3 contains 16 residues. Germline lookup yields CDR1 SGHVS and CDR2 FQNEAQ. V was pared by 5 bases and J by 4 bases, with 12 bases of the junction left unmatched. The CDR3 sequence is CASSRDRGTASYGYTF. The CDR3 bases are TGTGCCAGCAGCCGCGACAGGGGTACCGCTAGCTATGGCTACACCTTC.

The chain joins TRBV12-3 or TRBV12-4 to TRBJ2-1; D not resolved. CDR3 length: 11 amino acids. Trimming took off 5 bases at V and 4 bases at J, with 3 bases between the two ends. CDR3 DNA: TGTGCCAGCAGTCTATACAATGAGCAGTTCTTC. It codes for CASSLYNEQFF.

V is TRBV6-5 and J is TRBJ1-2; TRBD1 is a possible D gene (5 bases). CDR3 size: 12 residues. Trimming shortened V by 0 bases and J by 7 bases, and 6 bases separated the two germline ends. Per the germline V gene, CDR1 is MNHEY and CDR2 is SVGAGI. The CDR3 sequence: CASSYSGVGYTF. DNA for the CDR3: TGTGCCAGCAGTTACTCAGGGGTTGGCTACACCTTC.

V usage is TRBV10-3 and J usage is TRBJ1-5; 7 nucleotides match TRBD1. The V gene end was trimmed by 2 bases and the J gene end by 0 bases; junction bases not matched to a gene: 4. Germline V gives CDR1 ENHRY, CDR2 SYGVKD. The CDR3 has 16 amino acids. The CDR3 region is CAISEAGGISNQPQHF. The CDR3 nucleotides are TGTGCCATCAGTGAGGCAGGGGGAATTAGCAATCAGCCCCAGCATTTT.